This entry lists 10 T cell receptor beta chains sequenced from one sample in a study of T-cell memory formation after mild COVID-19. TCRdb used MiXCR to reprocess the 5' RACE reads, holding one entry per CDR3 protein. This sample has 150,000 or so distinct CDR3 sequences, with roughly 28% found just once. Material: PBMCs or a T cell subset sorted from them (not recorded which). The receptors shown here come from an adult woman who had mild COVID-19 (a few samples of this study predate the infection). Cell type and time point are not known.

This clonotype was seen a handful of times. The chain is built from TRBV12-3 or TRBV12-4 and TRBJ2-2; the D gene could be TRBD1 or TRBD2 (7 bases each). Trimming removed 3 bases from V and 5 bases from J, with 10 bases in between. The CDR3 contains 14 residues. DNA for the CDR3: TGTGCCAGCAGTTTCCAGGGGGGGACCGGGGAGCTGTTTTTT. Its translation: CASSFQGGTGELFF.

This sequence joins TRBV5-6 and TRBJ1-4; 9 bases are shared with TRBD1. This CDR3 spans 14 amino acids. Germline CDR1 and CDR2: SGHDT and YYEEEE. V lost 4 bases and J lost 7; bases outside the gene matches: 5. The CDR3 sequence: CASSRGQGSEKLFF. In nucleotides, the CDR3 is TGTGCCAGCAGCCGGGGACAGGGTTCTGAAAAACTGTTTTTT. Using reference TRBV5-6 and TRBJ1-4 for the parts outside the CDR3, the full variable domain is DAGVTQSPTHLIKTRGQQVTLRCSPKSGHDTVSWYQQALGQGPQFIFQYYEEEERQRGNFPDRFSGHQFPNYSSELNVNALLLGDSALYLCASSRGQGSEKLFFGSGTQLSVL.

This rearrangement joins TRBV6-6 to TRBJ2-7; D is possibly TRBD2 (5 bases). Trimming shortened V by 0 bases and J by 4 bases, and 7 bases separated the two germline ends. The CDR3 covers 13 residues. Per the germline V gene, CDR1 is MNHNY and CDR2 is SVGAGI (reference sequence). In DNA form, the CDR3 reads TGTGCCAGCAGTTACTCCGAGGGATACGAGCAGTACTTC. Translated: CASSYSEGYEQYF.

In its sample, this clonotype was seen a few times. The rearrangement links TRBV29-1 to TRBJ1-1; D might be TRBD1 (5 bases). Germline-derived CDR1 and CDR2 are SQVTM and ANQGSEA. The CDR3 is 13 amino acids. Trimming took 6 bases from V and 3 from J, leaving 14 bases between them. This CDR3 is CSVGGPEYTEAFF. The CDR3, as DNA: TGCAGCGTGGGGGGACCGGAGTACACTGAAGCTTTCTTT. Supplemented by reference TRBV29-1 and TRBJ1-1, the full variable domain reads SAVISQKPSRDICQRGTSLTIQCQVDSQVTMMFWYRQQPGQSLTLIATANQGSEATYESGFVIDKFPISRPNLTFSTLTVSNMSPEDSSIYLCSVGGPEYTEAFFGQGTRLTVV.

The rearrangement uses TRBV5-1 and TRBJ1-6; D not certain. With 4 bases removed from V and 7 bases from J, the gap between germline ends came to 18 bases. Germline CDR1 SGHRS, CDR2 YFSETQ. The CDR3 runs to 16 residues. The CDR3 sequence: CASSALRSRENSPLHF. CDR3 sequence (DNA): TGCGCCAGCAGCGCCTTACGGTCGCGGGAGAATTCACCCCTCCACTTT. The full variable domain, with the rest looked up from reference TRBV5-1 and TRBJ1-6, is KAGVTQTPRYLIKTRGQQVTLSCSPISGHRSVSWYQQTPGQGLQFLFEYFSETQRNKGNFPGRFSGRQFSNSRSEMNVSTLELGDSALYLCASSALRSRENSPLHFGNGTRLTVT.

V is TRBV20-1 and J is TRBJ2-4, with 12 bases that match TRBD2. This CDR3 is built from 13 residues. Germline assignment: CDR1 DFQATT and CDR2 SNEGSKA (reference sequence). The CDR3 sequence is CGTSGRTKNIQYF. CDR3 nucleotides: TGCGGTACTAGCGGGAGGACCAAAAACATTCAGTACTTC.

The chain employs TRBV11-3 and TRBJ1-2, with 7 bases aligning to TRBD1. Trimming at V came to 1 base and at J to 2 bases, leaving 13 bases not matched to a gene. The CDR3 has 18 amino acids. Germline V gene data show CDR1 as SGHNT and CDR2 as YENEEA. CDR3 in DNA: TGTGCCAGCAGCTTAGTAATCCCGAGACAGGGCGGCAACTATGGCTACACCTTC. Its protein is CASSLVIPRQGGNYGYTF.

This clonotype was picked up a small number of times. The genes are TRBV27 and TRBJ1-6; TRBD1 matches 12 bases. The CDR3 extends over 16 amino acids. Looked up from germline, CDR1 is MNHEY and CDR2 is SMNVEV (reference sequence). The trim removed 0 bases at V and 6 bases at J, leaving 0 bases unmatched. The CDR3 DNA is TGTGCCAGCAGTTTATCGGGACAGGGGGCTAATTCACCCCTCCACTTT. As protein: CASSLSGQGANSPLHF.

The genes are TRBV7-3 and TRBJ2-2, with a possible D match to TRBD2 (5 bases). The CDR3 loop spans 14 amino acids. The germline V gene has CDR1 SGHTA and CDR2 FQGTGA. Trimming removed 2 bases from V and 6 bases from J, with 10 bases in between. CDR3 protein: CASSLAGSAGELFF. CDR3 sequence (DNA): TGTGCCAGCAGCTTAGCGGGTTCGGCCGGGGAGCTGTTTTTT. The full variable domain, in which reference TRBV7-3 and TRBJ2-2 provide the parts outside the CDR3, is GAGVSQTPSNKVTEKGKYVELRCDPISGHTALYWYRQSLGQGPEFLIYFQGTGAADDSGLPNDRFFAVRPEGSVSTLKIQRTERGDSAVYLCASSLAGSAGELFFGEGSRLTVL.

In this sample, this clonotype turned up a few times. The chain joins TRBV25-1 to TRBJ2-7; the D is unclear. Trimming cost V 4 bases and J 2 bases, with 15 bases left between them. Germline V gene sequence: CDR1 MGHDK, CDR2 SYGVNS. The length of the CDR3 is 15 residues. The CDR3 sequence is CASSVGSHSAYEQYF. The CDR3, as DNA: TGTGCCAGCAGTGTAGGTTCGCATTCGGCCTACGAGCAGTACTTC.